This TCR beta chain was sequenced for a study of blood T cell repertoires in COVID-19 (dated by TCRdb to 2020 to 2022). Looking at the study overall: Samples from collaborators originated in the United States, Italy and Spain and spanned both the acute and convalescent phases of COVID-19. The material from the prospective study consisted of cDNA or gDNA derived from T cells, B-cell-depleted T cells, or PBMCs. The dataset comprised deeply sampled blood TCRbeta repertoires from subjects exposed to, actively infected with, or recovered from COVID-19. The repertoires were released in a freely available public database intended as a resource for research on the immune response to SARS-CoV-2. The samples were drawn from the first 160 participants of the ongoing ImmuneRACE study and from over a thousand subjects provided by 6 global collaborators. A de-identified subject ID, COVID-19 status, age in years and sex were almost always included in the sample metadata. HLA class I and class II types, where available, came from metadata supplied by the sample provider rather than from assay-based typing.

Enrolling through a virtual design, the prospective study's participants ranged in age from roughly 18 to 89 years and lived across approximately 25 United States geographic areas. To assign participants to cohorts, the prospective study relied on clinical history that participants themselves reported in a screening survey and a study questionnaire. In the prospective study, whole blood, serum and a nasopharyngeal or oropharyngeal swab were collected from each participant by mobile phlebotomists. Prospective study participants could optionally give additional blood draws and questionnaires over an approximately two-month period. Before DNA extraction, prospective study blood samples were shipped either frozen or at room temperature. The study at large found these results: How much clinical and demographic metadata was included differed by source and by participant, and the metadata was provided uncurated.

According to the germline V gene (reference sequence), CDR1 reads GTSNPN and CDR2 reads SVGIG. V is reduced by 1 base and J by 6 bases, leaving a spacing of 6 bases between them. Inclusive of the bounding cysteine and phenylalanine, the CDR3 is 11 residues long. Only the CDR3 portion is preserved as DNA: 33 bases, with reading frame beginning at the first base. Note on this clone: Its antigen is unknown. No base quality information exists; no much larger clone differs at one position.

TCRbeta CDR3 regions were amplified from genomic DNA using the immunoSEQ Assay, a bias-controlled multiplex PCR. On the study's bioinformatics: Within the assay, amplification of reference gene primers was used to estimate how many nucleated cells each sample contained. To quantify the absolute abundance of each unique TCRbeta CDR3 rearrangement, sequence reads were collapsed and filtered. For each sample, productive Simpson clonality was calculated as the square root of Simpson's diversity index across productive rearrangements. TCRdb re-hosts the immuneACCESS table, in-frame sequences only. Its copies lack some clones; in the studies checked, an unresolved V gene accounts for under half of them, and the cause for the rest is not known. D and trimming come from the DNA, and the V and J calls and clone size come from that table. In this sample the table shows some 250,000 clones, under 90% of which occur a single time. Of the sample, 3.5% to 4.5% falls within the top ten clones.

The clonotype was recovered from a woman in her twenties or thirties with acute COVID-19. The sequenced material came from PBMCs or T cells enriched from blood (not recorded which). The rearrangement joined TRBV30 to TRBJ1-1, with the identity of the D gene unclear. Here is the DNA: TGTGCCTGGAGTGGCTTAGCTGAAGCTTTCTTT. The translation is CAWSGLAEAFF.